The rows below give T cell receptor beta chains drawn from one sample of a study of blood T cell repertoires in COVID-19. Using immunoSEQ multiplex PCR, the repertoire was profiled, and TCRdb retains in-frame clones only, with some absent. The table lists hundreds of thousands of clones, around 86% of them singletons, with around 2.1% in the top ten. The sample consisted of peripheral blood. The receptors here all came from a woman younger than 45 who had recovered from COVID-19. CDR3s leave out the opening cysteine and the closing phenylalanine or tryptophan. Each record gives: V gene, J gene, CDR3 protein.

TRBV7-2	TRBJ2-7	ASSLEQASYEQY
TRBV5-6	TRBJ2-2	ASRPLGGELF
TRBV9	TRBJ1-2	ASSVAGGQGSYGYT
TRBV4-2	TRBJ1-1	ASSQDPGMNTEAF
TRBV27	TRBJ2-7	ASSPTGTTYEQY
TRBV4-2	TRBJ2-3	ASSQALAGGLVDTQY
TRBV28	TRBJ2-3	ASSRKGADTQY
TRBV6-1	TRBJ2-7	ASSEVTGYEQY
TRBV29-1	TRBJ2-5	SVEPGGAQY
TRBV5-8	TRBJ2-5	ASSVPPGQGEETQY
TRBV5-6	TRBJ1-5	ASSNWGGNQPQH
TRBV5-1	TRBJ2-1	ASSLTGSTNEQF
TRBV11-1	TRBJ1-2	ASSFGGNGYT
TRBV5-6	TRBJ1-3	ASSLGLRDTSGNTIY
TRBV27	TRBJ2-7	ASSLASGGYEQY
TRBV6-4	TRBJ2-1	ASSVDSSVGEQF
TRBV5-6	TRBJ2-1	ASSLALRFWEQF
TRBV10-2	TRBJ1-2	ASSPTENYGYT
TRBV27	TRBJ2-5	AAGDRAETQY
TRBV5-4	TRBJ2-7	ASSLKGNPGGGYEQY
TRBV11-2	TRBJ2-7	ASSLAPFYYEQY
TRBV5-8	TRBJ2-3	ASSIGGGSTDTQY
TRBV6-5	TRBJ2-7	ASSYGTGNYEQY
TRBV12-5	TRBJ1-4	ASGLGWTDNEKLF
TRBV18	TRBJ1-2	ASSPLEGPYGYT
TRBV30	TRBJ2-2	AWRQQDTGELF
TRBV27	TRBJ1-1	ASSFHDRPNTEAF
TRBV6-5	TRBJ2-3	ASVLAMWTDTQY
TRBV27	TRBJ2-7	ASSFNGPGGSYEQY
TRBV7-2	TRBJ2-7	ASSPWTSGSHEQY
TRBV6-5	TRBJ1-1	ASSYSAGLNTEAF
TRBV7-9	TRBJ1-4	ASSWNRDRDEKLF
TRBV10-1	TRBJ2-1	ASSESRRGGDEQF
TRBV6-2/TRBV6-3	TRBJ2-7	ASTPPRGEEEY
TRBV7-8	TRBJ1-1	ASSRTENTEAF
TRBV4-1	TRBJ2-1	ASSQGPGQGNEQF
TRBV12-3/TRBV12-4	TRBJ1-1	ASSLARLEAF
TRBV6-2/TRBV6-3	TRBJ2-7	ASTPRTGTGAYVQY
TRBV6-5	TRBJ1-1	ASSLYWNTEAF
TRBV20-1	TRBJ2-7	SASLAAYEQY
TRBV19	TRBJ2-7	PPISYEQY
TRBV6-5	TRBJ1-1	ASSYSGGRTEAF
TRBV12-3/TRBV12-4	TRBJ1-2	ASSPSKTGGYT
TRBV19	TRBJ2-3	ASKPGTGDIDTQY
TRBV3-1/TRBV3-2	TRBJ2-3	ASSPPGGPTTDTQY
TRBV5-6	TRBJ2-3	ASSFLAEVRDTQY
TRBV4-3	TRBJ2-7	ASSQVGGGEQY
TRBV6-4	TRBJ2-3	ASSDTSGADTQY